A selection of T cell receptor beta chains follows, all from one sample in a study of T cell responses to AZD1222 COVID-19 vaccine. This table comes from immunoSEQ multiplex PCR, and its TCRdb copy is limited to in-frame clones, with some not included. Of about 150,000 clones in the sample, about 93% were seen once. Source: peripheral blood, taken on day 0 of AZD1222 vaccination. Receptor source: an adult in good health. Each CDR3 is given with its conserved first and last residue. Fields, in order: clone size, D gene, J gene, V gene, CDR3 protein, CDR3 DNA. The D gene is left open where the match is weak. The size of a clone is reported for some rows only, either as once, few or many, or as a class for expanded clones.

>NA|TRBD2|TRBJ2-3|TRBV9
CASTDTSGSPDTQYF
TGTGCCAGCACCGACACTAGCGGGAGTCCAGATACGCAGTATTTT
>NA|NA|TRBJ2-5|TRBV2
CASSEAGLSPGTQYF
TGTGCCAGCAGTGAAGCTGGCCTCTCCCCCGGGACCCAGTACTTC
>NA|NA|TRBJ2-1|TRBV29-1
CSLLRMDFYNEQFF
TGCAGCCTTTTGAGGATGGACTTCTACAATGAGCAGTTCTTC
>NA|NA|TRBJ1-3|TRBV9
CASSPGRGNGNTIYF
TGTGCCAGCAGTCCAGGGAGGGGGAACGGAAACACCATATATTTT
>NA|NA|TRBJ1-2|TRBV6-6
CASSRRGQGSREDGYTF
TGTGCCAGCAGTCGGCGAGGGCAGGGCAGCCGAGAGGATGGCTACACCTTC
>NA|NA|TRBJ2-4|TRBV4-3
CASSQEVFGIQYF
TGCGCCAGCAGCCAAGAGGTCTTCGGCATTCAGTACTTC
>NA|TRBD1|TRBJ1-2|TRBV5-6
CASSVGQGHGYTF
TGTGCCAGCAGCGTGGGACAGGGCCATGGCTACACCTTC
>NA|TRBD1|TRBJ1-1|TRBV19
CASNLQGWSTEAFF
TGTGCCAGTAACCTACAGGGGTGGAGCACTGAAGCTTTCTTT
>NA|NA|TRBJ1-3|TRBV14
CASSPYPGSGNTIYF
TGTGCCAGCAGCCCCTATCCAGGCTCTGGAAACACCATATATTTT
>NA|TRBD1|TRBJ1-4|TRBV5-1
CASSPGQGGDYATNEKLFF
TGCGCCAGCAGCCCCGGACAGGGAGGGGACTATGCAACTAATGAAAAACTGTTTTTT
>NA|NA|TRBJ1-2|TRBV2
CASSELTAASGYTF
TGTGCCAGCAGTGAATTAACAGCCGCATCGGGCTACACCTTC
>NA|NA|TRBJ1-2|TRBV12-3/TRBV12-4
CASNEFNYGYTF
TGTGCCAGCAACGAGTTTAACTATGGCTACACCTTC
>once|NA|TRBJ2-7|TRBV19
CASSATRSFPSYEQYF
TGTGCCAGTAGTGCCACTCGGAGCTTCCCCTCCTACGAGCAGTACTTC
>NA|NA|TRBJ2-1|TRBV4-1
CASSQRGPYNEQFF
TGCGCCAGCAGCCAGAGGGGACCCTACAATGAGCAGTTCTTC
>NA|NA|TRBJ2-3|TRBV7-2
CASSSSALSDTQYF
TGTGCCAGCAGCTCCTCCGCTTTGAGCGATACGCAGTATTTT
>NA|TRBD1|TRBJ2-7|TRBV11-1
CASRGQAYEQYF
TGTGCCTCCCGCGGACAGGCCTACGAGCAGTACTTC
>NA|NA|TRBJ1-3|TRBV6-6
CASSPERIRSGNTIYF
TGTGCCAGCAGTCCCGAGAGGATAAGGTCTGGAAACACCATATATTTT
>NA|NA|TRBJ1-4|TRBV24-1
CATSPEGPGEKLFF
TGTGCCACCAGCCCCGAGGGCCCGGGAGAAAAACTGTTTTTT
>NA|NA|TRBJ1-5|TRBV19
CASSIVVYSNQPQHF
TGTGCCAGTAGTATAGTGGTTTATAGCAATCAGCCCCAGCATTTT
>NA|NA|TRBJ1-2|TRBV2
CASSVDRPQRGDYTF
TGTGCCAGCAGTGTGGACAGACCCCAAAGAGGTGACTACACCTTC
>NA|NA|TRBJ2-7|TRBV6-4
CASSDSKGGDSSNHYYEQYF
TGTGCCAGCAGTGACTCCAAGGGGGGTGACAGTTCCAATCATTACTACGAGCAGTACTTC
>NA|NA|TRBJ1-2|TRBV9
CASSAPGVGGFDGYTF
TGTGCCAGCAGCGCACCTGGGGTAGGGGGTTTCGATGGCTACACCTTC
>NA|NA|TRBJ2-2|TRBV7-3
CASSSGFANTGELFF
TGTGCCAGCAGCTCCGGCTTCGCGAACACCGGGGAGCTGTTTTTT
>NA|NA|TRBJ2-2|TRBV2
CASSEVRGTGELFF
TGTGCCAGCAGTGAGGTCCGCGGCACCGGGGAGCTGTTTTTT
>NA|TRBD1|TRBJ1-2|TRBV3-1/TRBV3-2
CASSQCDRGKKANYGYTF
TGTGCCAGCAGCCAATGCGACAGGGGGAAAAAAGCTAACTATGGCTACACCTTC
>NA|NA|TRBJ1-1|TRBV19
CASSIFRETEAFF
TGTGCCAGTAGTATTTTCCGTGAGACTGAAGCTTTCTTT
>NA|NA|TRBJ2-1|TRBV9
CASSPTGSGPYNEQFF
TGTGCCAGCAGCCCCACGGGGAGCGGACCCTACAATGAGCAGTTCTTC
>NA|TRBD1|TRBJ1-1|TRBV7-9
CASRGRDRDTEAFF
TGTGCCAGCAGGGGGCGGGACAGGGACACTGAAGCTTTCTTT
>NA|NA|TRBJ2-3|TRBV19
CASSLTGADTQYF
TGTGCCAGTAGTCTTACTGGGGCAGATACGCAGTATTTT
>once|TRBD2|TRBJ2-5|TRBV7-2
CASSWGGTQQETQYF
TGTGCCAGCAGCTGGGGGGGGACTCAGCAAGAGACCCAGTACTTC
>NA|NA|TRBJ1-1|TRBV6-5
CASSYPGSVAEAFF
TGTGCCAGCAGTTACCCAGGGTCGGTCGCTGAAGCTTTCTTT
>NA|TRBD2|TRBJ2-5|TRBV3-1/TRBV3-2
CASSQGGGFETQYF
TGTGCCAGCAGCCAAGGGGGGGGATTCGAGACCCAGTACTTC
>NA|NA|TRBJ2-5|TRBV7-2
CASSLMSLGETQYF
TGTGCCAGCAGCTTAATGAGCCTAGGAGAGACCCAGTACTTC
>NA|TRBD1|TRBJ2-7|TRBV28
CASSLRQGPYTF
TGTGCCAGCAGTCTCCGACAGGGGCCCTATACATTC
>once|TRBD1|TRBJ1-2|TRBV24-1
CATSLTQGANYGYTF
TGTGCCACCAGTCTCACCCAGGGGGCTAACTATGGCTACACCTTC
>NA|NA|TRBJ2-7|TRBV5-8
CASSPMTYEQYF
TGTGCCAGCAGCCCTATGACCTACGAGCAGTACTTC
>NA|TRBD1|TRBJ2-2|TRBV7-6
CASSYGTGNLGVGGELFF
TGTGCCAGCAGCTATGGGACAGGGAATTTGGGGGTCGGCGGGGAGCTGTTTTTT
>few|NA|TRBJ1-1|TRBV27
CASSSLNRESDFF
TGTGCCAGCAGTTCGCTCAACAGGGAGTCTGATTTCTTT
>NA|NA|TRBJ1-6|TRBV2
CASSTAGDSPLHF
TGTGCCAGCAGTACGGCAGGGGATTCACCCCTCCACTTT
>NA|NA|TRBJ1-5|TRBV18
CASSPEGGRTGNQPQHF
TGTGCCAGCTCACCGGAGGGGGGCCGTACTGGCAATCAGCCCCAGCATTTT
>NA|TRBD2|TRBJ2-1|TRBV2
CASKFSGGSANEQFF
TGTGCCAGCAAATTTAGCGGGGGGTCGGCGAATGAGCAGTTCTTC
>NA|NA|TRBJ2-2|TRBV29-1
CSAEPGQNTGELFF
TGCAGTGCTGAACCGGGACAGAACACCGGGGAGCTGTTTTTT
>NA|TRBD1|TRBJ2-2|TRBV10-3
CAISFHTGQIGGELFF
TGTGCCATCAGTTTCCATACGGGACAGATAGGCGGGGAGCTGTTTTTT
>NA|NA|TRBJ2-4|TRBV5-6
CASSHSGPQYF
TGTGCCAGCAGCCATTCCGGGCCGCAGTACTTC
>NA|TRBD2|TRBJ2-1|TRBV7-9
CADDPGSRAASGRWEQFF
TGTGCCGACGACCCGGGGTCTCGGGCAGCTAGCGGGAGATGGGAGCAATTCTTC
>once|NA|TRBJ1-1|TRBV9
CASSVFPPGASEAFF
TGTGCCAGCAGCGTATTTCCACCAGGAGCCTCTGAAGCTTTCTTT
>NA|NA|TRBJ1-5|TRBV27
CASSSLIGNQPQHF
TGTGCCAGCAGTTCCCTGATAGGTAATCAGCCCCAGCATTTT
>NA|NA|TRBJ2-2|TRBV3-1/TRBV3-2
CASSPGLSTGELFF
TGTGCCAGCAGCCCCGGACTGAGCACCGGGGAGCTGTTTTTT
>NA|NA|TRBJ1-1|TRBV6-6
CASRHRNTEAFF
TGTGCCAGCAGGCACCGGAACACTGAAGCTTTCTTT
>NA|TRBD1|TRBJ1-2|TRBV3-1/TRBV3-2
CASSQDSRGQFGGYTF
TGTGCCAGCAGCCAAGACTCCAGGGGGCAGTTCGGAGGCTACACCTTC
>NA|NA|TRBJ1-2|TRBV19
CASSPNRKPNYGYTF
TGTGCCAGTAGCCCCAACAGGAAACCTAACTATGGCTACACCTTC
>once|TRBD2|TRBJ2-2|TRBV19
CASTPSGATTGELFF
TGTGCCAGTACCCCTAGCGGGGCGACCACCGGGGAGCTGTTTTTT
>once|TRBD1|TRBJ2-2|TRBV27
CASSSTPGGPTGTGELFF
TGTGCCAGCAGTTCAACCCCAGGGGGCCCTACGGGGACCGGGGAGCTGTTTTTT
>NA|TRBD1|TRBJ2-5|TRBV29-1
CSVEVQRDRGYQETQYF
TGCAGCGTTGAAGTCCAAAGGGACAGGGGGTACCAAGAGACCCAGTACTTC
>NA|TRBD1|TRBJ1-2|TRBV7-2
CASSPTGGRPRANYGYTF
TGTGCCAGCAGTCCGACAGGGGGGAGACCAAGGGCTAACTATGGCTACACCTTC
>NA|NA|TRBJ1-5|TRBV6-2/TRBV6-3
CASSSSTGLLNQPQHF
TGTGCCAGCAGCTCGTCGACAGGACTCCTCAATCAGCCCCAGCATTTT
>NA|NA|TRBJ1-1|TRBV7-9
CASSLVGDNTEAFF
TGTGCCAGCAGCTTAGTCGGAGACAACACTGAAGCTTTCTTT
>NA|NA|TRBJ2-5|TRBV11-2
CASSLNSGVQETQYF
TGTGCCAGCAGCCTAAATAGCGGAGTTCAAGAGACCCAGTACTTC
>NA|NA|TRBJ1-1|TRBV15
CATSRYSFNTEAFF
TGTGCCACCAGCCGCTACAGTTTTAACACTGAAGCTTTCTTT
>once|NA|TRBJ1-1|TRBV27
CASSLLGPGTEAFF
TGTGCCAGCAGTTTATTAGGGCCGGGAACTGAAGCTTTCTTT